This T cell receptor (beta chain) is from a study of blood T cell repertoires in COVID-19. About the study: Nucleic acid was either cDNA or gDNA, and it came from T cells, B-cell-depleted T cells, or PBMCs.

In the original processing: From reference gene primer amplification, estimates of nucleated cell counts were derived. The method was immunoSEQ multiplex PCR; TCRdb's version includes in-frame clones alone and lacks a portion of them. Clone size and the V and J calls come from that table; the DNA yielded D and trimming. Here the sample spans 100,000 or so clones, roughly 86% being singletons. Trimming removed 2 bases at V and 6 bases at J, with 11 bases between. Germline-derived CDR1 and CDR2 are SGHTA and FQGTGA. The CDR3 is 14 residues long. The specimen was peripheral blood. The chain is built from TRBV7-3 and TRBJ1-5; D possibly corresponds to TRBD1 (5 bases). This clonotype was sampled from a man aged 35-49 years with active or convalescent COVID-19. The CDR3 spells CASSLGGVGQPQHF. CDR3 DNA: TGTGCCAGCAGCTTAGGGGGGGTAGGTCAGCCCCAGCATTTT.